These 8 T cell receptor beta chains were all obtained from the same sample, sequenced in a study of neoadjuvant anti-PD-1 for oral cavity cancer. Some clones are missing from TCRdb's copy, which holds only in-frame ones; the method was immunoSEQ multiplex PCR. The sample holds 7,000 to 9,000 clones, about 55% seen once. This specimen consisted of tumor tissue, obtained before nivolumab (anti-PD-1) treatment. The source is a person aged 40 to 85 with oral cavity squamous cell carcinoma.

The CDR3: CATGTTQRGTQYF. CDR3 DNA sequence: TGTGCCACAGGGACAACTCAGAGGGGGACCCAGTACTTC. The chain joins TRBV19 to TRBJ2-5; possibly TRBD1 for D (6 bases). This CDR3 spans 13 amino acids. The ends were cut back, 10 bases at V and 7 bases at J, with 19 bases in the middle. CDR1 and CDR2 (germline): LNHDA, SQIVND (reference sequence).

This clone was detected a few times. The rearrangement joins TRBV6-1 to TRBJ1-3; no clear D. Trimming shortened V by 3 bases and J by 4 bases, and 7 bases separated the two germline ends. This CDR3 comprises 13 residues. Per germline, CDR1 MNHNS and CDR2 SASEGT. CDR3 amino acids: CASSDGSGNTIYF. The CDR3 coding sequence is TGTGCCAGCAGTGACGGCTCCGGAAACACCATATATTTT.

This chain joins TRBV19 and TRBJ1-1; D is ambiguous. This CDR3 has 18 amino acids. Trimming took 4 bases from V and 1 from J, leaving 22 bases between them. The germline V gene has CDR1 LNHDA and CDR2 SQIVND (reference sequence). The CDR3 protein is CASSKWAASVTSNTEAFF. The CDR3 DNA is TGTGCCAGTAGTAAGTGGGCCGCCTCTGTTACTTCGAACACTGAAGCTTTCTTT.

This sequence joins TRBV6-5 and TRBJ2-5, with 7 bases matching TRBD1. This CDR3 has 12 amino acids. V dropped 6 bases and J dropped 5; count of bases not matched to a gene: 3. Germline V lookup: CDR1 MNHEY, CDR2 SVGAGI. CDR3 residues: CASRHRGETQYF. DNA of the CDR3: TGTGCCAGCAGACACAGGGGTGAGACCCAGTACTTC.

This rearrangement joins TRBV6-1 to TRBJ2-3; 7 bases agree with TRBD2. V shed 2 bases and J 1 base; nucleotides not matched to a gene: 6. Germline CDR1 reads MNHNS; CDR2 reads SASEGT. The CDR3 spans 16 residues. Written as DNA, the CDR3 is TGTGCCAGCAGTGAAACGATCGCGGGAGGCACAGATACGCAGTATTTT. It encodes CASSETIAGGTDTQYF.

This clone was seen only a few times. V is TRBV7-9 and J is TRBJ2-1; D possibly corresponds to TRBD2 (6 bases). Trimming took off 1 base at V and 6 bases at J, with 19 bases between the two ends. CDR3 size: 17 residues. Germline V CDR1 and CDR2: SEHNR, FQNEAQ (reference sequence). The CDR3 is CASSLGLALTNPNEQFF. The DNA of the CDR3 is TGTGCCAGCAGCTTAGGGCTAGCGCTAACAAACCCCAATGAGCAGTTCTTC.

The chain has TRBV28 and TRBJ2-3; 7 positions agree with TRBD2. Per the germline V gene, CDR1 is MDHEN and CDR2 is SYDVKM. The junction had 9 bases not matched to a gene; V was cut back by 10 bases and J by 11 bases. This CDR3 contains 11 residues. The CDR3 loop is CATQRGVEQYF. For the CDR3, the DNA is TGTGCCACCCAGCGGGGCGTAGAGCAGTATTTT.

CDR3 sequence (DNA): TGTGCCAGCAGTTACCCCCCGGGAGCTGGGAAAGCGGGGCAGTACTTC. Translated: CASSYPPGAGKAGQYF. V gene TRBV6-6 combines with J gene TRBJ2-7; weak D call: TRBD2 (6 bases). The germline V and J ends were trimmed by 2 bases and 9 bases, with 23 bases remaining between them. The CDR3 sequence is 16 residues long. Looked up from germline, CDR1 is MNHNY and CDR2 is SVGAGI (reference sequence).